This T cell receptor (beta chain) was obtained from a study of vaccination and CD4 T cells after COVID-19. General study findings and limits: The median proportion of reactive clones detected only post-vaccination in convalescent patients was around 89%.

Treatment in this sample: roughly 10-day PBMC culture with coronavirus spike peptide pools or control peptides (ViraFEST assay). V lost 7 bases, J lost 4 bases, and 16 bases lay in between. Germline CDR1 reads MNHNS; CDR2 reads SASEGT. CDR3 size: 15 residues. An Oncomine TCR Beta short-read assay was used to sequence the DNA from cultured CD4+ T cells. Genomic DNA extraction was carried out from cultured CD4+ T cells. TCRdb called the PCR reads again in MiXCR, with one record for every CDR3 protein. The sample carries around 12,000 distinct CDR3 sequences, 40% to 45% recorded once. As regards this clonotype: As yet, its antigen is unknown.

The V and J genes are TRBV6-1 and TRBJ2-2; tentatively, D is TRBD2 (7 bases). The source is a human donor who had recovered from COVID-19. Specimen: CD4+ T cells from blood, cultured in vitro, collected after SARS-CoV-2 vaccination. The CDR3 reads CASKGGGWSTGELFF. The CDR3 nucleotides are TGTGCCAGCAAGGGGGGGGGCTGGAGCACCGGGGAGCTGTTTTTT.